This T cell receptor beta chain was recorded in a study of shared clonotypes between healthy human individuals. On the study more broadly: Researchers assigned three CD4 naive, three CD4 memory, two CD8 naive and one CD8 memory plate to each donor. Study conclusions and caveats: The low donor count limited represented genetic and exposure-history diversity.

Samples underwent the assay at deep level. Here immunoSEQ multiplex PCR was the method, and the copy in TCRdb shows in-frame clones only, minus some. The sample consists of about 680,000 clones, about three quarters of them appearing once. Trimming removed 9 bases from V and 0 bases from J; junction bases left unmatched: 7. The CDR3 contains 15 residues. Germline V gene sequence: CDR1 LNHNV, CDR2 YYDKDF (reference sequence). Regarding this clone: As yet, its antigen is unknown.

The TCR sequence derives from a woman aged 30 to 39 in good health. The chain joins TRBV15 to TRBJ2-1, with 8 bases that match TRBD2. Sequenced sample: memory CD4+ T cells sorted from blood. Indicated subset: CD45RA-negative fraction. CDR3: CATLAGPRSYNEQFF. The CDR3 bases are TGTGCCACGTTAGCGGGGCCCCGCTCCTACAATGAGCAGTTCTTC.